This T cell receptor beta chain was observed in a study of cytomegalovirus exposure and HLA in healthy donors. Findings and limits, study-wide: Whilst most TCR sequences proved rare, a subset of public TCRs occurred across many donors. In the 95 to 150 validation repertoires, a later analysis found that first-cohort TCR clusters tended to co-occur.

About this clone itself: The antigen remains unidentified.

CDR3 size: 16 residues. V was pared by 1 base and J by 0 bases, with 11 bases between. TCRdb's copy holds only in-frame clones and misses some; the assay was immunoSEQ multiplex PCR. The sample comprises 250,000 or so clones, 87% of which are singletons, and 9.5% to 15% rests with the top ten. Material: PBMCs. The TCR originated in a man aged 18 to 29 in good health and CMV-seropositive. The V gene is TRBV5-3, the J gene TRBJ1-5; D is ambiguous. TRBV5-3 is an ORF for which the function is uncertain. The CDR3, as DNA: TGTGCCAGAAGCTTGAGAACAGTACATAGCAATCAGCCCCAGCATTTT. It encodes CARSLRTVHSNQPQHF.